A selection of T cell receptor beta chains follows, all from one sample in a study of blood T cell repertoires in COVID-19. The method was immunoSEQ multiplex PCR; TCRdb's version includes in-frame clones alone and lacks a portion of them. In the table there are roughly 180,000 clones, 80% to 90% of which are singletons. The sequenced sample was peripheral blood. These receptor sequences come from a woman between 45 and 60 years old with COVID-19, enrolled during active disease. Both conserved end residues are trimmed from each CDR3.

v_gene	CDR3aa
TRBV2	ASRGGQGSTEAF
TRBV3-1/TRBV3-2	ASSQVGQVNEQY
TRBV28	ASGGTGTGRNEQY
TRBV5-1	ASSLADRSNTGELF
TRBV30	AVHRDRVSNYGYT
TRBV6-6	ATTRLAGGRTGELF
TRBV30	AWGMSGTDTQY
TRBV2	ASSSMGQGGYEQY
TRBV19	ASSGTTESSYNSPLH
TRBV7-9	ASAEEPNEKLF
TRBV5-1	ASSFKGDEDTEAF
TRBV7-2	ASSLETGTQY
TRBV6-1	ASRESSGGLSSYNEQF
TRBV6-5	ASSYRQGGYGYT
TRBV19	ASNGRGKSQPQH
TRBV6-5	ASSDRGGTYQPQH
TRBV2	ASSVGGGNTDTQY
TRBV7-6	ASSLGGGGGASNQPQH
TRBV3-1/TRBV3-2	ASSHSSLTYEQY
TRBV6-4	ASSAGGDLNTEAF
TRBV30	AWSGEGTEAF
TRBV27	ASSLFGGDNEQF
TRBV19	ASGGTGFNQPQH
TRBV27	ASSFWGTNTGELF